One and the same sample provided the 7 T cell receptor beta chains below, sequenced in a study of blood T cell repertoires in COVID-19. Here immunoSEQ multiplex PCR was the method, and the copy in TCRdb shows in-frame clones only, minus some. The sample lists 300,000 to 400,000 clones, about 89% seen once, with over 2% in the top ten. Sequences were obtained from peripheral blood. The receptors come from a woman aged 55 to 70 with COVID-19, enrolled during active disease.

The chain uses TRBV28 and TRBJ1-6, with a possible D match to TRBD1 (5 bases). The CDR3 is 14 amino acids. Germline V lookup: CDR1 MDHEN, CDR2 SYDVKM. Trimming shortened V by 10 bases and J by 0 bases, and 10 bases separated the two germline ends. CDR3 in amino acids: CATAGPSYNSPLHF. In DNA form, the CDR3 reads TGTGCCACGGCGGGGCCCTCCTATAATTCACCCCTCCACTTT.

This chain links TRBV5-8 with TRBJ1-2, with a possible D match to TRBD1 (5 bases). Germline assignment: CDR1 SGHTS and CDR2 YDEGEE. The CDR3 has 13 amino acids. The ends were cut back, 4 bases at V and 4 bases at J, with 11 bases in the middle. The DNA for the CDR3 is TGTGCCAGCAGCCCGGGGGGGATCTATGGCTACACCTTC. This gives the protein CASSPGGIYGYTF.

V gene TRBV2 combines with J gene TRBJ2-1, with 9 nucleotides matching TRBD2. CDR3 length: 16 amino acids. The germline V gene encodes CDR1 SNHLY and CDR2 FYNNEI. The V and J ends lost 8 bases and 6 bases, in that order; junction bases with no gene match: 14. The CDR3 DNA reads TGTGCCAGCTCCCGAGTGGCGGGGGGGCAGGCCAATGAGCAGTTCTTC. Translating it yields CASSRVAGGQANEQFF.

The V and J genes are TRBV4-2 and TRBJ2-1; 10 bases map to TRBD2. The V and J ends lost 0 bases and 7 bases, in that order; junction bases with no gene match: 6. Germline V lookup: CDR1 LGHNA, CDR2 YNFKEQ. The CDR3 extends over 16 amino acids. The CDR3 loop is CASSQDGAGGLNEQFF. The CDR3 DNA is TGTGCCAGCAGCCAAGACGGAGCGGGGGGGCTTAATGAGCAGTTCTTC.

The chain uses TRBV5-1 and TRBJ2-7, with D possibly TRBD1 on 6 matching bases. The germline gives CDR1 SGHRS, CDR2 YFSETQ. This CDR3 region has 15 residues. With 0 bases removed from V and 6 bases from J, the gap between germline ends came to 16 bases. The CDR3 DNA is TGCGCCAGCAGCTTGGAGCAAGGACAGTGGGTCGAGCAGTACTTC. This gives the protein CASSLEQGQWVEQYF.

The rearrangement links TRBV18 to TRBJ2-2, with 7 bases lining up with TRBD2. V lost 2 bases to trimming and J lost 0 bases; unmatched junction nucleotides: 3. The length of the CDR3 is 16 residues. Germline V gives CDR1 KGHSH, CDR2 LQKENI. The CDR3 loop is CASSPGRAANTGELFF. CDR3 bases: TGTGCCAGCTCACCAGGGAGGGCAGCGAACACCGGGGAGCTGTTTTTT.

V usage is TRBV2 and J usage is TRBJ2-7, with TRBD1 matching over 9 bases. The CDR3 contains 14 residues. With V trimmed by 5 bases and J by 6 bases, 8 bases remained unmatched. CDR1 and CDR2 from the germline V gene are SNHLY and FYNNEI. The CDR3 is CASSQFDRGTEQYF. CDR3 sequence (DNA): TGTGCCAGCAGTCAGTTCGACAGGGGGACCGAGCAGTACTTC.